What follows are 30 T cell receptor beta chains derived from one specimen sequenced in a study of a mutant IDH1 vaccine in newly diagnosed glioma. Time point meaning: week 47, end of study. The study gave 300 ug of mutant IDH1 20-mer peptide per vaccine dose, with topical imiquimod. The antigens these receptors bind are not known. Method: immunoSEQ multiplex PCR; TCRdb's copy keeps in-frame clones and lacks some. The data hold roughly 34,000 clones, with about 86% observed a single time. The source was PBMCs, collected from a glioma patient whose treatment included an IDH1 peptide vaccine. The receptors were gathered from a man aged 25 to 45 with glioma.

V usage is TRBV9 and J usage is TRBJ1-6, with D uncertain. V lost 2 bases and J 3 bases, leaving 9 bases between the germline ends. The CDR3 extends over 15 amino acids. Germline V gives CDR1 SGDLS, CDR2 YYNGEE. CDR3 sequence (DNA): TGTGCCAGCAGCGTTGCGGTCGACTATAATTCACCCCTCCACTTT. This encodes CASSVAVDYNSPLHF.

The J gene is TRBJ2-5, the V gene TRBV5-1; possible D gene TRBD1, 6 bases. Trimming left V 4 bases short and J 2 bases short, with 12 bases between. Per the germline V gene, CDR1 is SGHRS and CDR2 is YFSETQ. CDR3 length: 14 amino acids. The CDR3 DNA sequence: TGCGCCAGCAGCCTATACGGGACACAAGAGACCCAGTACTTC. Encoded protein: CASSLYGTQETQYF.

The CDR3 nucleotides read TGCGCCAGCAGCCAAGACCCGTGGACAGGTCGGACTGAAGCTTTCTTT. As protein: CASSQDPWTGRTEAFF. J is TRBJ1-1 and V is TRBV4-3; 7 bases align to TRBD1. Germline V gene data show CDR1 as LGHNA and CDR2 as YSLEER. V shed 0 bases and J 5 bases; nucleotides not matched to a gene: 9. The CDR3 consists of 16 residues.

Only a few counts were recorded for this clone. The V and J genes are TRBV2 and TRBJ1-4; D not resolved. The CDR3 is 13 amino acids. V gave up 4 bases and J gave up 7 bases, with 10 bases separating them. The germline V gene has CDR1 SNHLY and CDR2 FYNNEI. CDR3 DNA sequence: TGTGCCAGCAGTGCACTCGAGGGTGAAAAACTGTTTTTT. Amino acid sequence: CASSALEGEKLFF.

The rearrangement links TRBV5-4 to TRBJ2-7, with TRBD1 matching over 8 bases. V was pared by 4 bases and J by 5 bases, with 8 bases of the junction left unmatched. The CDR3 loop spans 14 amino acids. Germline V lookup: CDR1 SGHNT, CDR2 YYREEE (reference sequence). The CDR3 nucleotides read TGTGCCAGCAGCAGCCACGGACAGGGTGACGAGCAGTACTTC. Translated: CASSSHGQGDEQYF.

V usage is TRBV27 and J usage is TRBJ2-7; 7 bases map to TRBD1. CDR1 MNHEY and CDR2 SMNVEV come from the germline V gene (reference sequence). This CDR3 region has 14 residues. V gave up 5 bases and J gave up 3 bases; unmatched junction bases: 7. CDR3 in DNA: TGTGCCAGCAGTCCCTGGACAGGAGTCTACGAGCAGTACTTC. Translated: CASSPWTGVYEQYF.

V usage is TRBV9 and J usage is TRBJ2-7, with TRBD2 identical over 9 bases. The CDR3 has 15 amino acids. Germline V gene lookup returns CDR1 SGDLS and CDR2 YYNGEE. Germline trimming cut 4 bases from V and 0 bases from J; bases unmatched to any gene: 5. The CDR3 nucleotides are TGTGCCAGCAGCCGTAGCGGGGGAAGCTCCTACGAGCAGTACTTC. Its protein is CASSRSGGSSYEQYF.

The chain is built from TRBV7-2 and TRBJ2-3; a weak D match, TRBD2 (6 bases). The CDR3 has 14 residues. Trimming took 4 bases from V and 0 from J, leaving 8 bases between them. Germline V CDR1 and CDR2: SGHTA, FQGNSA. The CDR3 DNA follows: TGTGCCAGCAGCTCGGGACTTAGCACAGATACGCAGTATTTT. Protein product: CASSSGLSTDTQYF.

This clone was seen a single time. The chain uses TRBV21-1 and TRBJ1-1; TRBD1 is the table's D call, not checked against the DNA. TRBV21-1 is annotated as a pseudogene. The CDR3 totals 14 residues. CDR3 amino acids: CASSGWTGIVVAFF. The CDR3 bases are TGTGCCAGCAGCGGTTGGACAGGGATTGTCGTAGCTTTCTTT.

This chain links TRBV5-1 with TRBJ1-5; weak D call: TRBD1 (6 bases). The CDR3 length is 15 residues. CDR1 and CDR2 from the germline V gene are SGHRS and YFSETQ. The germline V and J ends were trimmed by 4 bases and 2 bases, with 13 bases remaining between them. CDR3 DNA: TGCGCCAGCAGCGAACAGGGTGCGGGCAATCAGCCCCAGCATTTT. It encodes CASSEQGAGNQPQHF.

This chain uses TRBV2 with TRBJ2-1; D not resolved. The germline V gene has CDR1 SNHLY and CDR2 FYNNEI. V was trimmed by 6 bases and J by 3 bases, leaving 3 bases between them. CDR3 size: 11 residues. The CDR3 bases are TGTGCCAGCAGGGTCTACAATGAGCAGTTCTTC. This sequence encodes CASRVYNEQFF.

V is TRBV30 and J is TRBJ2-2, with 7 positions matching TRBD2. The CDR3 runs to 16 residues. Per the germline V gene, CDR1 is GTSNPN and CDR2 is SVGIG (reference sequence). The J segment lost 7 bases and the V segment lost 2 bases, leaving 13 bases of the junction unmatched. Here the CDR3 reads CAWSLTSSGSGGELFF. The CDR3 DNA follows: TGTGCCTGGAGTCTGACTAGCTCGGGTTCGGGCGGGGAGCTGTTTTTT. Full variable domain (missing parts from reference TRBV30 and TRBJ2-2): SQTIHQWPATLVQPVGSPLSLECTVEGTSNPNLYWYRQAAGRGLQLLFYSVGIGQISSEVPQNLSASRPQDRQFILSSKKLLLSDSGFYLCAWSLTSSGSGGELFFGEGSRLTVL.

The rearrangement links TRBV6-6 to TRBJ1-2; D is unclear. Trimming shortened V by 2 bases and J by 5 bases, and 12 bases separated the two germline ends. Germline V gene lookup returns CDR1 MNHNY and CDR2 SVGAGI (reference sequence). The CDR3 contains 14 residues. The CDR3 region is CASSYRVTDYGYTF. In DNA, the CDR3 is TGTGCCAGCAGTTACCGGGTTACGGATTATGGCTACACCTTC.

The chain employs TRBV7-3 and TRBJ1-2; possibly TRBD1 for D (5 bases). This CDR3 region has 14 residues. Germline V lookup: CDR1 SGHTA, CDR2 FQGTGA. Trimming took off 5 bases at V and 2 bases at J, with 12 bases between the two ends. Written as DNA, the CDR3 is TGTGCCAGCAGCCTGGCGAGGGACAACTATGGCTACACCTTC. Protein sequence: CASSLARDNYGYTF.

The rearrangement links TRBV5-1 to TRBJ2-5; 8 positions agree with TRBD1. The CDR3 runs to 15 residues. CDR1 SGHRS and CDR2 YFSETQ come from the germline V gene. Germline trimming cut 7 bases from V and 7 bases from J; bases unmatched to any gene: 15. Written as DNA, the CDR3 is TGCGCCAGCTCAACCGGGACACAGGGGGTTGGGACCCAGTACTTC. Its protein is CASSTGTQGVGTQYF.

The CDR3 spells CASSLSGQAYGYTF. For the CDR3, the DNA is TGTGCCAGCAGCTTATCGGGACAGGCCTATGGCTACACCTTC. V usage is TRBV7-9 and J usage is TRBJ1-2; 8 nucleotides align to TRBD1. Per the germline V gene, CDR1 is SEHNR and CDR2 is FQNEAQ (reference sequence). V was clipped by 2 bases and J by 4 bases; unmatched bases: 3. This CDR3 has 14 residues.

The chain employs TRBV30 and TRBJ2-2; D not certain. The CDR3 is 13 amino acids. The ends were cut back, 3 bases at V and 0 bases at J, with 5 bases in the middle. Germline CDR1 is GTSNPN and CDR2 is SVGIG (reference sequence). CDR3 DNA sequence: TGTGCCTGGAGGGGGACGAACACCGGGGAGCTGTTTTTT. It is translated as CAWRGTNTGELFF.

CDR3 DNA sequence: TGTGCCAGCAGCCTATATCGACCGGGACAGGGAGTAGATACGCAGTATTTT. It codes for CASSLYRPGQGVDTQYF. V usage is TRBV27 and J usage is TRBJ2-3; TRBD1 aligns across 9 bases. The CDR3 length is 17 residues. Germline CDR1 is MNHEY and CDR2 is SMNVEV (reference sequence). V trimming: 6 bases; J trimming: 5 bases; junction bases outside the gene matches: 15.

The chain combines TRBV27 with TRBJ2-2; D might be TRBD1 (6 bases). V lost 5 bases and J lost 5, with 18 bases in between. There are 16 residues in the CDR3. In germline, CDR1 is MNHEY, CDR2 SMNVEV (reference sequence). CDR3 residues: CASSPRDTGGTGELFF. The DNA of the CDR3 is TGTGCCAGCAGTCCCCGGGACACCGGAGGAACCGGGGAGCTGTTTTTT.

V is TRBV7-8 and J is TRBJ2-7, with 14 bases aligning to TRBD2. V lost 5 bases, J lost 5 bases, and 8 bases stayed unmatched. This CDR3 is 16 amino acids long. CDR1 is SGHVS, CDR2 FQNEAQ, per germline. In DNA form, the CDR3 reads TGTGCCAGCAGCCCCGGGACTAGCGGGAGAATGGACGAGCAGTACTTC. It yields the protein CASSPGTSGRMDEQYF.

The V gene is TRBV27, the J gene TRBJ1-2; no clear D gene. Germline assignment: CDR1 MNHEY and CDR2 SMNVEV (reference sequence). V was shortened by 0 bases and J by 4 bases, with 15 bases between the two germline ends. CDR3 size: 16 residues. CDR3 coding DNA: TGTGCCAGCAGTTTATCGAAGGGCCACGTTAGCTATGGCTACACCTTC. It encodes CASSLSKGHVSYGYTF.

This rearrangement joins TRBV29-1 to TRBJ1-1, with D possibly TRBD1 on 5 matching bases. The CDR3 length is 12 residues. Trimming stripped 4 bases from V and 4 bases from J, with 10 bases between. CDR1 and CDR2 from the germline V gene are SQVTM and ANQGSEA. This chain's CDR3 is CSVVARVTEAFF. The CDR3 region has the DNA TGCAGCGTTGTCGCCAGGGTCACTGAAGCTTTCTTT.

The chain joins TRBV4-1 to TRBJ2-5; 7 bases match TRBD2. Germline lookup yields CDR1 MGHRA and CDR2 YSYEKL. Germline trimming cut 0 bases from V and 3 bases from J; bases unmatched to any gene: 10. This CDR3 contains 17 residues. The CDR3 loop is CASSQESFGAGEETQYF. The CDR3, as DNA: TGCGCCAGCAGCCAAGAGAGCTTTGGGGCGGGAGAAGAGACCCAGTACTTC.

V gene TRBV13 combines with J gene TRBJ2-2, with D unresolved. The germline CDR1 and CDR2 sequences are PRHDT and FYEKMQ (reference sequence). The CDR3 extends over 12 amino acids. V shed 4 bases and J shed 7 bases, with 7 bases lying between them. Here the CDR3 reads CASSSQVGELFF. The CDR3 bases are TGTGCCAGCAGCTCTCAGGTCGGGGAGCTGTTTTTT.

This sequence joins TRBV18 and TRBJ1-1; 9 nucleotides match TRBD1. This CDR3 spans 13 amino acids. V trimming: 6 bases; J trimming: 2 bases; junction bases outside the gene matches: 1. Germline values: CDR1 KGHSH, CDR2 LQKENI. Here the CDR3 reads CASSGQGNTEAFF. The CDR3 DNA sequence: TGTGCCAGCTCGGGACAGGGAAACACTGAAGCTTTCTTT.

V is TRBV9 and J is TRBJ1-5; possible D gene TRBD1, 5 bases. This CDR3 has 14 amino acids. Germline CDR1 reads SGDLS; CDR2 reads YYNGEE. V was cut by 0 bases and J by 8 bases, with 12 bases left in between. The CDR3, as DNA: TGTGCCAGCAGCGTAGGTACAGGACTGGAGCCCCAGCATTTT. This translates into CASSVGTGLEPQHF.

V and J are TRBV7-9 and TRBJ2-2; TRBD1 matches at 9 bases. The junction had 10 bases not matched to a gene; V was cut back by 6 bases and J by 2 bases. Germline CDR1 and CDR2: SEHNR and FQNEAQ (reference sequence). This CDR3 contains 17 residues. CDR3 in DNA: TGTGCCAGCAGAAAAAATCCGGGACAGGGAAACACCGGGGAGCTGTTTTTT. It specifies CASRKNPGQGNTGELFF.

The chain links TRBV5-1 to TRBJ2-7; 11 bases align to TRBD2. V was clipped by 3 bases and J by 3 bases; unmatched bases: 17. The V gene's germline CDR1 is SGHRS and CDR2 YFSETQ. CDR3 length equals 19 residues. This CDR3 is CASSCVTRTSGYNYYEQYF. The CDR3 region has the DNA TGCGCCAGCAGCTGCGTAACCAGGACTAGCGGGTACAATTACTACGAGCAGTACTTC.

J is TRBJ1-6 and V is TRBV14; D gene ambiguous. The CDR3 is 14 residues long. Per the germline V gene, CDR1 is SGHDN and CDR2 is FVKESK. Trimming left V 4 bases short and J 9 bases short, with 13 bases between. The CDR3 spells CASSLDPEVSPLHF. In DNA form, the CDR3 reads TGTGCCAGCAGCCTAGATCCAGAAGTTTCACCCCTCCACTTT.

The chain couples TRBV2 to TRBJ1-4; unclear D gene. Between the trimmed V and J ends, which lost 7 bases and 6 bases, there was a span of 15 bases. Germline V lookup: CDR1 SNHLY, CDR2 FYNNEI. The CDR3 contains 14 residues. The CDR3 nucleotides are TGTGCCAGCAAGGTCGACCCTACGGATGAAAAACTGTTTTTT. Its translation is CASKVDPTDEKLFF.